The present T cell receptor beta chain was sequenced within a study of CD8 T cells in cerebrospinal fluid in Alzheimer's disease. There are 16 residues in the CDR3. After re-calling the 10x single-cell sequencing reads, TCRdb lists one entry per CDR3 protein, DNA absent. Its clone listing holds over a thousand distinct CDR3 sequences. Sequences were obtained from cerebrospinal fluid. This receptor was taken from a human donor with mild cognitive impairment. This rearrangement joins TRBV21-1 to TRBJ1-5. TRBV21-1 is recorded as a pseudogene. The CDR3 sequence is CASSSRFTGGRQPQHF.